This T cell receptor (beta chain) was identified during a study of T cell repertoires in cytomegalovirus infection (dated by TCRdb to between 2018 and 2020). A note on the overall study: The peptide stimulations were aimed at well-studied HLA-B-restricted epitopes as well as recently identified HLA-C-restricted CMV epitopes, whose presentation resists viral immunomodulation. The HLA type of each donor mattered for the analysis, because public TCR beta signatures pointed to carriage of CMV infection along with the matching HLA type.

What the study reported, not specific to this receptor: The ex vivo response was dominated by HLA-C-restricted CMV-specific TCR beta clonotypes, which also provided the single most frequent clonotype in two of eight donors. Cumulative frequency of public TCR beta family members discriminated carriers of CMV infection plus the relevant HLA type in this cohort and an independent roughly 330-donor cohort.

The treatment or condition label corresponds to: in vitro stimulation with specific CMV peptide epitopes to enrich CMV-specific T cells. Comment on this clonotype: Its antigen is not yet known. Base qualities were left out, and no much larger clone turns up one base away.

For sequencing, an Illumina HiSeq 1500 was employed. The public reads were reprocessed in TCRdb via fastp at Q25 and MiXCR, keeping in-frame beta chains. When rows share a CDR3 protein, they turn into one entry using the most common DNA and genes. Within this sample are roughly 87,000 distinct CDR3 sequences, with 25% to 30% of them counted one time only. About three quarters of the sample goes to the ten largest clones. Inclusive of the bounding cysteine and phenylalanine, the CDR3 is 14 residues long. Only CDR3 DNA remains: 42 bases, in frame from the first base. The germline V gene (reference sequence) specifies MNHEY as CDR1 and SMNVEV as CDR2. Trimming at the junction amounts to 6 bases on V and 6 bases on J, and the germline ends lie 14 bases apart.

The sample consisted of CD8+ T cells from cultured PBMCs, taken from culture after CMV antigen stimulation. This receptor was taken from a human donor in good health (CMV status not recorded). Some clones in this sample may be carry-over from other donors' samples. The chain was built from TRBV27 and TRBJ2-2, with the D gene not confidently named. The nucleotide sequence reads TGTGCCAGCAGCGAAGGGTCCGGCTCCGGGGAGCTGTTTTTT. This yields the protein CASSEGSGSGELFF.